A single sample gave rise to the 2 T cell receptor beta chains below, sequenced in a study of PD-1 blockade in classical Hodgkin lymphoma (TCRdb year 2020). The time point label of this sample denotes: cycle 1 day 1 (C1D1), immediately before nivolumab initiation. Every trial patient had relapsed after autologous stem cell transplantation, and cohorts A, B and C differed in prior brentuximab vedotin exposure. Library preparation used the immunoSEQ multiplex PCR assay. TCRdb provides this immuneACCESS table in a form limited to in-frame rearrangements. Some clones are lacking; in checked studies, under half of them reflect an unresolved V gene, and why the rest are absent is not known. This sample lists tens of thousands of clones; roughly 80% were detected once. About 15% of the sample goes to the ten largest clones. Sample: peripheral blood mononuclear cells (PBMCs), taken at baseline. Every receptor here comes from a human donor with classical Hodgkin lymphoma.

This clone is a singleton in its sample. V and J are TRBV6-5 and TRBJ2-1; D may be TRBD1 or TRBD2 (5 bases each). The CDR3 runs 13 residues. Germline assignment: CDR1 MNHEY and CDR2 SVGAGI. V was clipped by 11 bases and J by 5 bases, with 16 bases between them. This CDR3 reads CAVRGTVNNEQFF. CDR3 in DNA: TGTGCCGTCCGTGGGACCGTGAACAATGAGCAGTTCTTC.

This clone was observed a handful of times. This chain links TRBV11-2 with TRBJ1-5; D unclear. This CDR3 spans 15 amino acids. The V end lost 5 bases, the J end lost 1 base, and 12 bases lay between the germline ends. Per germline, CDR1 SGHAT and CDR2 FQNNGV. Here the CDR3 DNA reads TGTGCCAGCAGCACGCTCCGAGGAAGCAATCAGCCCCAGCATTTT. Translation gives CASSTLRGSNQPQHF.